The 20 T cell receptor beta chains given below trace back to one sample, sequenced in a study of blood T cell repertoires in COVID-19 (TCRdb year 2020). Library construction relied on the immunoSEQ multiplex PCR assay. Entries here come from immuneACCESS through TCRdb and include only in-frame sequences with V and J called. Some clones fail to appear in such tables; in the studies checked, an unresolved V gene covers under half of the shortfall, and the cause of the remainder is unknown. This sample comprises some 75,000 clones, about 89% of them detected only once. In total, the top ten clones hold 0.55% to 0.75% of the sample. Sequencing used peripheral blood. The receptors derive from a man aged 60 to 69 with acute or convalescent COVID-19.

J is TRBJ2-6 and V is TRBV9; no clear D gene. The germline gives CDR1 SGDLS, CDR2 YYNGEE. The CDR3 is 17 amino acids. Trimming pared 3 bases from V and 2 bases from J, leaving 15 bases between. The CDR3 loop reads CASSGGPPSTGANVLTF. Written as DNA, the CDR3 is TGTGCCAGCAGCGGAGGCCCGCCCTCCACTGGGGCCAACGTCCTGACTTTC.

V usage is TRBV24-1 and J usage is TRBJ2-7; the match to TRBD1 covers 10 bases. Per germline, CDR1 KGHDR and CDR2 SFDVKD. The length of the CDR3 is 16 residues. Trimming took 2 bases from V and 4 from J; bases not matched to a gene: 7. Written as DNA, the CDR3 is TGTGCCACCAGTGATTCCCCCGGGACAGGGGTTTACGAGCAGTACTTC. Protein: CATSDSPGTGVYEQYF.

The chain uses TRBV3-1 (or the pseudogene TRBV3-2) and TRBJ2-5; 10 bases line up with TRBD2. V shed 1 base, J shed 5 bases, and the junction held 4 bases outside the gene matches. The germline CDR1 and CDR2 sequences are LGHDT and YNNKEL (reference sequence). The length of the CDR3 is 15 residues. CDR3 bases: TGTGCCAGCAGCCAAGCTCCTAGCGGGGGTGAGACCCAGTACTTC. Its translation: CASSQAPSGGETQYF.

The chain links TRBV9 to TRBJ2-2, with 7 bases lining up with TRBD1. Germline lookup yields CDR1 SGDLS and CDR2 YYNGEE. The CDR3 runs to 14 residues. The ends lost 2 bases at V and 6 bases at J; junction bases unmatched: 4. DNA for the CDR3: TGTGCCAGCAGCGTTCAGAGGGGGCCCGGGGAGCTGTTTTTT. As protein: CASSVQRGPGELFF. Complete variable domain (other parts from reference TRBV9 and TRBJ2-2): DSGVTQTPKHLITATGQRVTLRCSPRSGDLSVYWYQQSLDQGLQFLIQYYNGEERAKGNILERFSAQQFPDLHSELNLSSLELGDSALYFCASSVQRGPGELFFGEGSRLTVL.

The chain employs TRBV6-5 and TRBJ1-1; 7 bases fit TRBD1. CDR1 is MNHEY and CDR2 is SVGAGI in the germline V gene. CDR3 length: 16 residues. The V segment lost 6 bases and the J segment 2 bases; nucleotides outside the gene matches: 12. As DNA, the CDR3 is TGTGCCAGCAGATACGGGACAGCCACTTCCAACACTGAAGCTTTCTTT. Protein product: CASRYGTATSNTEAFF.

The chain links TRBV20-1 to TRBJ1-3; D remains ambiguous. The V and J ends lost 3 bases and 7 bases respectively, with 10 bases between them. Germline V gene sequence: CDR1 DFQATT, CDR2 SNEGSKA (reference sequence). The CDR3 has 12 amino acids. This chain's CDR3 is CSASEVQNTIYF. DNA for the CDR3: TGCAGTGCTAGTGAGGTACAGAACACCATATATTTT.

The chain couples TRBV2 to TRBJ1-6; D remains ambiguous. CDR3 length: 15 residues. The germline CDR1 and CDR2 sequences are SNHLY and FYNNEI. With 6 bases removed from V and 4 bases from J, the gap between germline ends came to 13 bases. The CDR3 loop is CASRRVRTYNSPLHF. DNA of the CDR3: TGTGCCAGCAGGAGGGTCAGGACTTATAATTCACCCCTCCACTTT.

V and J are TRBV30 and TRBJ2-1; the match to TRBD2 covers 12 bases. CDR3 size: 15 residues. CDR1 and CDR2 from the germline V gene are GTSNPN and SVGIG (reference sequence). After removal of 0 bases from V and 6 bases from J, the junction contained 3 bases not matched to a gene. This chain's CDR3 is CAWSVQLAGGNEQFF. CDR3 in DNA: TGTGCCTGGAGTGTACAACTAGCGGGAGGCAATGAGCAGTTCTTC.

The chain combines TRBV10-2 with TRBJ2-5, with 7 nucleotides matching TRBD2. Germline V gene lookup returns CDR1 WSHSY and CDR2 SAAADI. The J segment lost 1 base and the V segment lost 4 bases, leaving 3 bases of the junction unmatched. The CDR3 contains 14 residues. The chain's CDR3 is CASSGAGSQETQYF. As DNA, the CDR3 is TGCGCCAGCAGTGGAGCGGGGAGCCAAGAGACCCAGTACTTC.

This chain connects TRBV7-9 to TRBJ1-4, with 9 bases aligning to TRBD1. There are 15 residues in the CDR3. Trimming at V came to 5 bases and at J to 7 bases, leaving 8 bases not matched to a gene. CDR1 and CDR2 (germline): SEHNR, FQNEAQ (reference sequence). The CDR3 DNA follows: TGTGCCAGCAGCACCACAGGGGGCCTACTTGAAAAACTGTTTTTT. This gives the protein CASSTTGGLLEKLFF. The variable domain in full, completed from reference TRBV7-9 and TRBJ1-4, reads DTGVSQNPRHKITKRGQNVTFRCDPISEHNRLYWYRQTLGQGPEFLTYFQNEAQLEKSRLLSDRFSAERPKGSFSTLEIQRTEQGDSAMYLCASSTTGGLLEKLFFGSGTQLSVL.

The rearrangement uses TRBV11-2 and TRBJ2-7; D uncertain. This CDR3 contains 12 residues. Germline loops: CDR1 SGHAT, CDR2 FQNNGV. The V end was cut by 4 bases, the J end by 2 bases, with 6 bases between. CDR3 nucleotide sequence: TGTGCCAGCAGCTACAATCCCTACGAGCAGTACTTC. This translates into CASSYNPYEQYF.

This clone was recorded only once. The chain is built from TRBV5-1 and TRBJ2-3; D unresolved. This CDR3 spans 14 amino acids. The germline gives CDR1 SGHRS, CDR2 YFSETQ. V lost 2 bases to trimming and J lost 4 bases, with 11 bases between them. Written as DNA, the CDR3 is TGCGCCAGCAGCTTCAGGTCCAGCTCAGATACGCAGTATTTT. This translates into CASSFRSSSDTQYF.

The rearrangement uses TRBV5-6 and TRBJ1-1; weak D call: TRBD1 (6 bases). With 0 bases removed from V and 1 base from J, the gap between germline ends came to 13 bases. Germline CDR1 is SGHDT and CDR2 is YYEEEE. This CDR3 region has 16 residues. The CDR3 sequence: CASSLAAGAGNTEAFF. In nucleotides, the CDR3 is TGTGCCAGCAGCTTGGCCGCGGGGGCAGGGAACACTGAAGCTTTCTTT.

The rearrangement links TRBV7-6 to TRBJ2-7; 11 bases agree with TRBD2. V lost 4 bases and J lost 9; bases outside the gene matches: 5. Germline CDR1 and CDR2: SGHVS and FNYEAQ. This CDR3 region has 13 residues. The DNA of the CDR3 is TGTGCCAGCAGCTCCCCGGGACTAGCGGTGCAGTACTTC. Protein sequence: CASSSPGLAVQYF.

The V gene is TRBV5-4, the J gene TRBJ1-2, with a weak D call TRBD1 (5 bases). The CDR3 loop spans 14 amino acids. Between the trimmed V and J ends, which lost 0 bases and 5 bases, there was a span of 11 bases. CDR1 SGHNT and CDR2 YYREEE come from the germline V gene (reference sequence). This CDR3 reads CASSLVGVSYGYTF. CDR3 in DNA: TGTGCCAGCAGCTTGGTAGGGGTATCTTATGGCTACACCTTC.

This chain joins TRBV14 and TRBJ2-5; D is possibly TRBD2 (5 bases). Trimming cost V 3 bases and J 3 bases, with 17 bases left between them. The CDR3 sequence is 16 residues long. CDR1 and CDR2 from the germline V gene are SGHDN and FVKESK. This CDR3 is CASSQAAGLREETQYF. The CDR3 coding sequence is TGTGCCAGCAGCCAGGCCGCCGGACTGAGAGAAGAGACCCAGTACTTC.

The V gene is TRBV7-8, the J gene TRBJ2-1, with 10 bases lining up with TRBD1. The CDR3 has 19 amino acids. The junction had 16 bases not matched to a gene; V was cut back by 5 bases and J by 3 bases. Germline V CDR1 and CDR2: SGHVS, FQNEAQ. The DNA for the CDR3 is TGTGCCAGCAGCCAAATGCGGGCTCCAGACAGGGGGCTCTACAATGAGCAGTTCTTC. Its translation is CASSQMRAPDRGLYNEQFF.

V gene TRBV9 combines with J gene TRBJ2-5, with a tentative D call TRBD2 (5 bases). Germline lookup yields CDR1 SGDLS and CDR2 YYNGEE. V was clipped by 0 bases and J by 5 bases, with 14 bases between them. This CDR3 has 15 residues. The CDR3 region has the DNA TGTGCCAGCAGCGTAGGGGCCACCCCGGGGGAGACCCAGTACTTC. Translation gives CASSVGATPGETQYF.

V usage is TRBV5-8 and J usage is TRBJ1-2; 9 nucleotides agree with TRBD1. Losses at the gene ends were 4 bases for V and 7 bases for J; bases not matched to a gene: 14. Germline CDR1 is SGHTS and CDR2 is YDEGEE. The CDR3 has 16 amino acids. This CDR3 reads CASSPRAGTGKIGYTF. Written as DNA, the CDR3 is TGTGCCAGCAGCCCAAGGGCCGGGACAGGGAAGATTGGCTACACCTTC.

This clone was counted between two and nine times. This chain uses TRBV7-3 with TRBJ2-5; 9 nucleotides align to TRBD1. The CDR3 extends over 14 amino acids. Germline V gene lookup returns CDR1 SGHTA and CDR2 FQGTGA. The trim removed 5 bases at V and 5 bases at J, leaving 6 bases unmatched. CDR3 loop: CASSPTGGAETQYF. CDR3 nucleotides: TGTGCCAGCAGCCCGACAGGGGGTGCGGAGACCCAGTACTTC. Variable domain in full (rest from reference TRBV7-3 and TRBJ2-5): GAGVSQTPSNKVTEKGKYVELRCDPISGHTALYWYRQSLGQGPEFLIYFQGTGAADDSGLPNDRFFAVRPEGSVSTLKIQRTERGDSAVYLCASSPTGGAETQYFGPGTRLLVL.